This TCR beta chain was identified during a study of blood T cell repertoires in COVID-19. Study details: Acute and convalescent COVID-19 samples came from the United States, Italy and Spain. PBMCs, B-cell-depleted T cells, or T cells were the source of the cDNA or gDNA that made up the material.

Germline CDR1 and CDR2: MNHEY and SVGAGI. V was trimmed by 2 bases and J by 0 bases, leaving 8 bases between them. This CDR3 has 14 residues. Original data processing: It was from reference gene primer amplification that nucleated cell counts were estimated. Sequencing used immunoSEQ multiplex PCR; TCRdb keeps in-frame clones, though not all of them. V and J calls and clone size are as listed in that table; D and trimming were resolved from the DNA. The sample has some 530,000 clones, 70% to 90% seen once; the top ten hold about 3.2%. This clone has only one observation. Sequenced sample: peripheral blood. This clonotype originated in a human donor in a cohort sampled during active COVID-19. V and J are TRBV6-5 and TRBJ2-7; perhaps TRBD1 as D (5 bases). The CDR3 region is CASSYRQSSYEQYF. The DNA for the CDR3 is TGTGCCAGCAGTTACCGACAGAGCTCCTACGAGCAGTACTTC.